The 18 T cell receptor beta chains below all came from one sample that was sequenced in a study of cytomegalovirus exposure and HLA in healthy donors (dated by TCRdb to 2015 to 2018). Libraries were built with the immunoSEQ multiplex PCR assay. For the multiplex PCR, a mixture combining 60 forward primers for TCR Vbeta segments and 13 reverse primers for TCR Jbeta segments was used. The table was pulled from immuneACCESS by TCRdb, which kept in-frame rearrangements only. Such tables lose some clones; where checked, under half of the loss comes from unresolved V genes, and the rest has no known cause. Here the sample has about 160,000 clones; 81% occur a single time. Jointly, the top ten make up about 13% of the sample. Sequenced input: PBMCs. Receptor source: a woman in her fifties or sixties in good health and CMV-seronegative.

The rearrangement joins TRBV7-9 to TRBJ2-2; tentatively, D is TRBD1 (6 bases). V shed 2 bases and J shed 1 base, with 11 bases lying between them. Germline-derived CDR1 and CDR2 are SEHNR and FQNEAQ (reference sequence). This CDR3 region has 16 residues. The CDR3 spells CASSLRGTLNTGELFF. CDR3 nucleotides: TGTGCCAGCAGCTTAAGGGGGACACTGAACACCGGGGAGCTGTTTTTT.

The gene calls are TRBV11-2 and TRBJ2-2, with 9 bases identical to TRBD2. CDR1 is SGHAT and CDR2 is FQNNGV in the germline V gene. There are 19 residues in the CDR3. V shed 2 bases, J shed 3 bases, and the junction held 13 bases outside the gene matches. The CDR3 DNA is TGTGCCAGCAGCTTAAGACTAGCGGAAATAAAGGTTGACACCGGGGAGCTGTTTTTT. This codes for CASSLRLAEIKVDTGELFF.

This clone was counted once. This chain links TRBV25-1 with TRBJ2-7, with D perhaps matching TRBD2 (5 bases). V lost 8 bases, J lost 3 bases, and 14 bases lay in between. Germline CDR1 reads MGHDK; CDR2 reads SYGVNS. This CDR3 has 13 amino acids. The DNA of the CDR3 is TGTGCCAGCGGCGTTGCCGGGAACTACGAGCAGTACTTC. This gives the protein CASGVAGNYEQYF.

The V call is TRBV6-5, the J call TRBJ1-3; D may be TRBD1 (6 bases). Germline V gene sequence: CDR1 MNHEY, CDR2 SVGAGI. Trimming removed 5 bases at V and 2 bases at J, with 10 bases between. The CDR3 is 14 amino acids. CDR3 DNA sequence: TGTGCCAGCAGTCCTGGGACACCTGGAAACACCATATATTTT. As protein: CASSPGTPGNTIYF.

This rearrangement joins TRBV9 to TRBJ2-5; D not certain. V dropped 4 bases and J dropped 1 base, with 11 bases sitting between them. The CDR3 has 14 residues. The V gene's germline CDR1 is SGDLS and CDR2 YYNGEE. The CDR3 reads CASSPAWAQETQYF. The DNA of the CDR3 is TGTGCCAGCAGCCCGGCGTGGGCCCAAGAGACCCAGTACTTC.

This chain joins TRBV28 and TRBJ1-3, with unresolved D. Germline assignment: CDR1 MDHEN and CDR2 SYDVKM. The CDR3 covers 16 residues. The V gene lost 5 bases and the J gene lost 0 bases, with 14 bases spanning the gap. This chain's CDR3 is CASSTRETNSGNTIYF. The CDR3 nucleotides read TGTGCCAGCAGTACTAGGGAGACCAACTCTGGAAACACCATATATTTT.

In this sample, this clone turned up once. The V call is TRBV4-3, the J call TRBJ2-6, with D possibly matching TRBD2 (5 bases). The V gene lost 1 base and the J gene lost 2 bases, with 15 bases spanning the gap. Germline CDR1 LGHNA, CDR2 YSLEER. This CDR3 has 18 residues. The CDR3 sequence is CASSQVIATGPGANVLTF. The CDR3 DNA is TGCGCCAGCAGCCAAGTTATAGCGACGGGCCCTGGGGCCAACGTCCTGACTTTC.

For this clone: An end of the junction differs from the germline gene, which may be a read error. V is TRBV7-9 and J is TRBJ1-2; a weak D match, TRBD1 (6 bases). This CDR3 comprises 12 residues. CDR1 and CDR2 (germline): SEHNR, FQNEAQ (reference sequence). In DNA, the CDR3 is TGTTCCAGCAGCCCGACAGGTTATGGCTACACCTTC. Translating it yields CSSSPTGYGYTF.

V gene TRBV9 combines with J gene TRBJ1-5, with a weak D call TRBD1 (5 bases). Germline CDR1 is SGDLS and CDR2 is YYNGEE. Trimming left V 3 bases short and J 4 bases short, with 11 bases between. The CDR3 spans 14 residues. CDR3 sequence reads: CASSGGGGNQPQHF. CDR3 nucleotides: TGTGCCAGCAGCGGTGGGGGAGGGAATCAGCCCCAGCATTTT.

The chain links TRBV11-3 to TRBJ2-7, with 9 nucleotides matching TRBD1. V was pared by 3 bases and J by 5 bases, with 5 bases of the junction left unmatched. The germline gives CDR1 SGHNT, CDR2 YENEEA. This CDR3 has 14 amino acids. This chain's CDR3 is CASSLGTGNDEQYF. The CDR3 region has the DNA TGTGCCAGCAGCTTGGGGACAGGGAACGACGAGCAGTACTTC.

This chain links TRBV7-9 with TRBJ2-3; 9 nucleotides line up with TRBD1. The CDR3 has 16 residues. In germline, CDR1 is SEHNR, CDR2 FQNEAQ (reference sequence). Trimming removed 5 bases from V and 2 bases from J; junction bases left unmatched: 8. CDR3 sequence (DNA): TGTGCCAGCAGCCCTAGGGGACAGGGCACCACAGATACGCAGTATTTT. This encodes CASSPRGQGTTDTQYF.

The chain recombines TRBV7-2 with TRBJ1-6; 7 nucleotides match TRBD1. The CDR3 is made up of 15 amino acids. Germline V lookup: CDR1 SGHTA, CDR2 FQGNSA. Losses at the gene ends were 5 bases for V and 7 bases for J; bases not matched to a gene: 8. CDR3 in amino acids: CASSTRTGGNSPLHF. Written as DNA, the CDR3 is TGTGCCAGCAGCACGCGGACAGGAGGCAATTCACCCCTCCACTTT.

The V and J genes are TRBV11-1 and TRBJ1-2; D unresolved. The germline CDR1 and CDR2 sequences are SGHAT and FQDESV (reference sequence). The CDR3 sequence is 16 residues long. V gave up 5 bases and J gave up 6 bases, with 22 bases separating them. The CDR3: CASSSEYEGRVDGYTF. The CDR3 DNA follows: TGTGCCAGCAGCAGCGAGTACGAGGGTCGGGTTGATGGCTACACCTTC.

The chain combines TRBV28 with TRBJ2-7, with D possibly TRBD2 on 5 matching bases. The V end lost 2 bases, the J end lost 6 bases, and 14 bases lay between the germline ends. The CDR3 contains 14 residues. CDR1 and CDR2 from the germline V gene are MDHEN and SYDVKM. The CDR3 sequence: CASSLRTPGGEQYF. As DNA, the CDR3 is TGTGCCAGCAGTTTAAGGACCCCTGGAGGCGAGCAGTACTTC.

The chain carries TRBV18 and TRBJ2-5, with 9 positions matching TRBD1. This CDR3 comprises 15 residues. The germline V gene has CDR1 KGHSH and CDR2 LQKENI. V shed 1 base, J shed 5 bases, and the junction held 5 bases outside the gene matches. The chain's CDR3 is CASSPLGQGRETQYF. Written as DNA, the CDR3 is TGTGCCAGCTCACCACTGGGACAGGGACGGGAGACCCAGTACTTC.

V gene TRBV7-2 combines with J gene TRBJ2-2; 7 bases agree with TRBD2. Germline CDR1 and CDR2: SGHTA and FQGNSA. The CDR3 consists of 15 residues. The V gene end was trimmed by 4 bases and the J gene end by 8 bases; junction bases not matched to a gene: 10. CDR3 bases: TGTGCCAGCAGCTCGGGGGGTCCCATCGGTGGGGAGCTGTTTTTT. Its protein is CASSSGGPIGGELFF.

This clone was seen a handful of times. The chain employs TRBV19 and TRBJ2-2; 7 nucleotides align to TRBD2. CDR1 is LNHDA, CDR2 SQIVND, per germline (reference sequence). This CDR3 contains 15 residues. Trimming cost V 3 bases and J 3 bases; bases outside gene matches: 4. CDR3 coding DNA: TGTGCCAGTAGTATGGGGCTAGCGGACACCGGGGAGCTGTTTTTT. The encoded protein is CASSMGLADTGELFF. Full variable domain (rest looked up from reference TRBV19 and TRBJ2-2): DGGITQSPKYLFRKEGQNVTLSCEQNLNHDAMYWYRQDPGQGLRLIYYSQIVNDFQKGDIAEGYSVSREKKESFPLTVTSAQKNPTAFYLCASSMGLADTGELFFGEGSRLTVL.

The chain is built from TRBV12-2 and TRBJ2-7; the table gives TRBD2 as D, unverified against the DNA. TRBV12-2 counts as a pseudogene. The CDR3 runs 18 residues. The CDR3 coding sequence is TGTGCAAGTCGCCATACCATCCGGGAGTTTCCCGAAACCTACGAGCAGTACTTC. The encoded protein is CASRHTIREFPETYEQYF.